The rows below give T cell receptor beta chains drawn from one sample of a study of cytomegalovirus exposure and HLA in healthy donors. TCRdb keeps only in-frame clones here, not all; method: immunoSEQ multiplex PCR. The sample lists under 250,000 clones; about nine tenths were seen once. Sample: PBMCs. The receptors shown here come from a woman aged 18 to 35 in good health and CMV-seropositive. Each CDR3 is given with its conserved first and last residue. The D gene is left open where the match is weak. Size is omitted from some rows. Given values are once, few, many or a class for expanded clones.

CDR3 DNA,CDR3 protein,V gene,J gene,clone size,D gene
TGTGCCAGCAAATTAGGAGGGGCAGGGATATCCTACGAGCAGTACTTC,CASKLGGAGISYEQYF,TRBV5-4,TRBJ2-7,.,.
TGTGCCAGCTCACCAGGGACTAGCGGCTACGAGCAGTACTTC,CASSPGTSGYEQYF,TRBV18,TRBJ2-7,.,TRBD2
TGCGCCAGCAGCCCTGCGCGGTCTAGCGGGAGGCCCTACGAGCAGTACTTC,CASSPARSSGRPYEQYF,TRBV5-1,TRBJ2-7,few,TRBD2
TGTGCCAGCAGTCAAGGCGGGGAGACCCAGTACTTC,CASSQGGETQYF,TRBV6-6,TRBJ2-5,.,.
TGTGCCAGCAGCTTAATCGTATCCGGACAGACAATAGTTGAAAAACTGTTTTTT,CASSLIVSGQTIVEKLFF,TRBV7-8,TRBJ1-4,.,.
TGTGCCAGCAATGAACAGGGAGAAAACTATGGCTACACCTTC,CASNEQGENYGYTF,TRBV28,TRBJ1-2,.,.
TGTGCCAGCAGTCCTGGGACAGGGTCTCCGCTGGTAGCTTTCTTT,CASSPGTGSPLVAFF,TRBV27,TRBJ1-1,.,TRBD1
TGTGCCAGCAGTCCAACCCTGGAGAGGCGAGTTTACGAGCAGTACTTC,CASSPTLERRVYEQYF,TRBV27,TRBJ2-7,.,.
TGTGCCAGCAGTGAGAACAGGCTAAATGAGCAGTTCTTC,CASSENRLNEQFF,TRBV6-1,TRBJ2-1,.,.
TGTGCCAGCAGTGAAGTGTGGGGGCGGCCCCAGCATTTT,CASSEVWGRPQHF,TRBV6-1,TRBJ1-5,.,.
TGTGCCAGCAGCCCCCAACAGGGGGCGGGAGCGACTGAAGCTTTCTTT,CASSPQQGAGATEAFF,TRBV5-6,TRBJ1-1,.,TRBD1
TGTGCCAGCAGCCAGAGGGGGCGAGGCACTGAAGCTTTCTTT,CASSQRGRGTEAFF,TRBV27,TRBJ1-1,.,TRBD1
TGTGCCAGCAGCCAGGAACCGACAGTGAACACTGAAGCTTTCTTT,CASSQEPTVNTEAFF,TRBV4-2,TRBJ1-1,.,.
TGTGCCAGCAGCTTAAGGGGGGAGGGAGGGGATTACTCTGGGGCCAACGTCCTGACTTTC,CASSLRGEGGDYSGANVLTF,TRBV7-3,TRBJ2-6,.,TRBD2
TGTGCCAGCAGTTTATCGCGAGCTTCCTACGAGCAGTACTTC,CASSLSRASYEQYF,TRBV27,TRBJ2-7,once,.
TGCGCCAGCAGCGCCGCCTGGGGCAGCCTCGGGTTGGCTTTCTTT,CASSAAWGSLGLAFF,TRBV5-1,TRBJ1-1,once,.
TGCGCCAGCAGCTCGCGGAGCGCGGGCCCTGAAGCTTTCTTT,CASSSRSAGPEAFF,TRBV5-1,TRBJ1-1,.,.
TGTGCCATTCCTGGGACAGGGGGAATCGGGGAGCCCCAGCATTTT,CAIPGTGGIGEPQHF,TRBV6-1,TRBJ1-5,.,TRBD1
TGTGCCAGCGGAAAACCCCCCGGGAAGAGGGAAGCTTTCTTT,CASGKPPGKREAFF,TRBV7-9,TRBJ1-1,.,.
TGCGCCAGCAGCCAAGGGACTAGATTAGTCTACGAGCAGTACTTC,CASSQGTRLVYEQYF,TRBV4-1,TRBJ2-7,.,TRBD2